This entry describes one TCR beta chain. These data belong to a study of T cell responses to AZD1222 COVID-19 vaccine. The V end was cut by 4 bases, the J end by 8 bases, with 12 bases between. This CDR3 contains 12 residues. CDR1 is SEHNR, CDR2 FQNEAQ, per germline (reference sequence). TCRdb's copy holds only in-frame clones and misses some; the assay was immunoSEQ multiplex PCR. Seen here are about 100,000 clones, around nine tenths observed once, and the top ten hold 15% to 20%. The chain joins TRBV7-9 to TRBJ2-7; no reliable D call. The clonotype originates from an adult in good health. The material sequenced was peripheral blood, taken on day 0 of AZD1222 vaccination. The CDR3 DNA follows: TGTGCCAGCAGCTCATCTGGCCCCCAGCAGTACTTC. Protein product: CASSSSGPQQYF.